This TCR beta chain was recorded in a study of Ad26.COV2.S vaccination and SARS-CoV-2 variants. Notes on the study in general: Reported findings describe substantial breadth in spike-specific CD8+ and CD4+ T cell responses following vaccination.

TCRdb keeps only in-frame clones here, not all; method: immunoSEQ multiplex PCR. The sample lists roughly 420,000 clones; roughly 89% were seen once. The V gene lost 1 base and the J gene lost 6 bases, with 5 bases spanning the gap. Germline V gene data show CDR1 as MGHDK and CDR2 as SYGVNS. The CDR3 loop spans 12 amino acids. Of note for this clone: Its target is not known.

Treatment of the sample: approximately 18 received Ad26.COV2.S at low or high dose, single or two shots; about five received placebo; per-sample allocation not given. Sampling was done on day 63 after the first vaccine or placebo injection. The J gene is TRBJ2-3, the V gene TRBV25-1, with D uncertain. The sample consisted of peripheral blood, taken in a trial of Ad26.COV2.S vaccine versus placebo. This TCR was recovered from a person aged 18-65 years who received the Ad26.COV2.S COVID-19 vaccine or a placebo. Here the CDR3 reads CASSESWDTQYF. In DNA, the CDR3 is TGTGCCAGCAGTGAATCGTGGGATACGCAGTATTTT.